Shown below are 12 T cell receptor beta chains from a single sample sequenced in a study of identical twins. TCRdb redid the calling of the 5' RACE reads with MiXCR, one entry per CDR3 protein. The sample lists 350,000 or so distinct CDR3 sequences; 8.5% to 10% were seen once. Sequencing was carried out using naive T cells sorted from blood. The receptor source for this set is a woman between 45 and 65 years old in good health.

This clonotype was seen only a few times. Written as DNA, the CDR3 is TGTGCCACCAGCAGAGATTCGGAAGCCAATGAGCAGTTCTTC. This translates into CATSRDSEANEQFF. The chain has TRBV15 and TRBJ2-1; D is unclear. The germline CDR1 and CDR2 sequences are LNHNV and YYDKDF (reference sequence). The CDR3 length is 14 residues. V was cut by 0 bases and J by 6 bases, with 9 bases left in between.

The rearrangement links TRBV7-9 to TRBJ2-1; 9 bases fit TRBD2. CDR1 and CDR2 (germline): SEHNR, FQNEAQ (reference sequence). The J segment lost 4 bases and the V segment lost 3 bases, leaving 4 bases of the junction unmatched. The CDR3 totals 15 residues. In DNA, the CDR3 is TGTGCCAGCAGCTTGCACGCGGGGGGGTACAATGAGCAGTTCTTC. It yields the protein CASSLHAGGYNEQFF.

The CDR3 bases are TGCGCCAGCAGTGATACTAGGGTCACGCAGTATTTT. The encoded protein is CASSDTRVTQYF. This chain uses TRBV10-1 with TRBJ2-3; a weak D match, TRBD2 (5 bases). Trimming cost V 3 bases and J 9 bases, with 10 bases left between them. The CDR3 runs 12 residues. CDR1 WNHNN and CDR2 SYGVQD come from the germline V gene (reference sequence).

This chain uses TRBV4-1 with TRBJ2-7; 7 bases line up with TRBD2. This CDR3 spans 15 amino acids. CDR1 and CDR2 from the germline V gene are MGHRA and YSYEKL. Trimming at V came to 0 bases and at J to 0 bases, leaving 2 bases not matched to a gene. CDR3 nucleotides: TGCGCCAGCAGCCAAGAGCGGGAGAGCTCCTACGAGCAGTACGTC. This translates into CASSQERESSYEQYV.

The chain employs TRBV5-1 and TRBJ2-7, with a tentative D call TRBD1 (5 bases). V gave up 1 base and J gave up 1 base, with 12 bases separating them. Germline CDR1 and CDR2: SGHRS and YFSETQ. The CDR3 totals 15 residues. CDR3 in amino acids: CASSLFLGVSYEQYF. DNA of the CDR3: TGCGCCAGCAGCTTGTTCTTAGGGGTATCCTACGAGCAGTACTTC. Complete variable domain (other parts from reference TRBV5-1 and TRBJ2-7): KAGVTQTPRYLIKTRGQQVTLSCSPISGHRSVSWYQQTPGQGLQFLFEYFSETQRNKGNFPGRFSGRQFSNSRSEMNVSTLELGDSALYLCASSLFLGVSYEQYFGPGTRLTVT.

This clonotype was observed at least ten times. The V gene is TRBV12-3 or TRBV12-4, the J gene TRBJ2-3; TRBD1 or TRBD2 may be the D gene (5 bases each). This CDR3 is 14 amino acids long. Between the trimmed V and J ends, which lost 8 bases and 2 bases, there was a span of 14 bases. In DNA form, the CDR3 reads TGTGCCAGCCGAACGGGACCTACCACAGATACGCAGTATTTT. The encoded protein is CASRTGPTTDTQYF.

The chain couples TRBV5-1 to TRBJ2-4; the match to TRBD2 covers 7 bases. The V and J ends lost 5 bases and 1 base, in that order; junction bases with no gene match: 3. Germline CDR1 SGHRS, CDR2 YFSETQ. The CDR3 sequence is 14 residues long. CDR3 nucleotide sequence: TGCGCCAGCAGTCGGCGGGAGGCCAAAAACATTCAGTACTTC. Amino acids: CASSRREAKNIQYF.

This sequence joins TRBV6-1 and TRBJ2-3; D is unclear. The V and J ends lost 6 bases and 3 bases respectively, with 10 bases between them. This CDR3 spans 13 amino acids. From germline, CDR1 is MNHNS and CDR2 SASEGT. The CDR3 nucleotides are TGTGCCAGCAGGGGTAGCCTTACAGATACGCAGTATTTT. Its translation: CASRGSLTDTQYF.

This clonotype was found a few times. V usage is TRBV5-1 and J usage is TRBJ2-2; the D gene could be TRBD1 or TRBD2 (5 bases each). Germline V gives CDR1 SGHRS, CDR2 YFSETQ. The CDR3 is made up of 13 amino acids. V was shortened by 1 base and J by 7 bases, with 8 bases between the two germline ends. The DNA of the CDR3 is TGCGCCAGCAGCTTGCGAGGGGACGGGGAGCTGTTTTTT. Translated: CASSLRGDGELFF.

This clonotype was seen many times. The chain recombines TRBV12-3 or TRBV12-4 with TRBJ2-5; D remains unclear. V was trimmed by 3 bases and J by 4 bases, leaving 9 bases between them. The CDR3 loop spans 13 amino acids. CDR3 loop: CASSLNRRETQYF. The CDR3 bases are TGTGCCAGCAGTTTGAACCGTCGAGAGACCCAGTACTTC.

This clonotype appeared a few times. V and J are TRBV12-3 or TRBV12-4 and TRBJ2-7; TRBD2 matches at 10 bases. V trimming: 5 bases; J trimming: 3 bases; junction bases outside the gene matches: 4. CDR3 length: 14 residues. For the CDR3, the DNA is TGTGCCAGCAGTAGGAGGACTAGCGGCTACGAGCAGTACTTC. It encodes CASSRRTSGYEQYF.

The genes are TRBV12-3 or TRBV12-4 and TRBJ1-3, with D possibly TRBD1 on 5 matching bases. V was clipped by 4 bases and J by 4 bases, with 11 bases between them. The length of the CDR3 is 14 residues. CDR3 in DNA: TGTGCCAGCAGTTCCGGAGCAGGGGGAAACACCATATATTTT. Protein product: CASSSGAGGNTIYF.